Sequencing of this TCR beta chain was carried out in a study of T cell responses to AZD1222 COVID-19 vaccine. By its share, this clone is medium-sized. What it recognizes is unknown. Findings and caveats of the study: All repertoire sampling was performed exclusively after the peak T cell response.

Trimming cost V 4 bases and J 4 bases, with 17 bases left between them. The germline gives CDR1 SGDLS, CDR2 YYNGEE. The CDR3 extends over 15 amino acids. Clones were sequenced by immunoSEQ multiplex PCR, and TCRdb holds only the in-frame ones, with some missing. Of about 79,000 clones in the sample, about 84% are singletons; the top ten hold under 25%. Sequences were derived from peripheral blood, sampled on day 0 of AZD1222 vaccination. This sequence originates from an adult in good health. V gene TRBV9 combines with J gene TRBJ1-1; maybe TRBD1 (5 bases). CDR3 DNA sequence: TGTGCCAGCAGCCCAGGATCAGCGGGACGCACTGAAGCTTTCTTT. Residues: CASSPGSAGRTEAFF.